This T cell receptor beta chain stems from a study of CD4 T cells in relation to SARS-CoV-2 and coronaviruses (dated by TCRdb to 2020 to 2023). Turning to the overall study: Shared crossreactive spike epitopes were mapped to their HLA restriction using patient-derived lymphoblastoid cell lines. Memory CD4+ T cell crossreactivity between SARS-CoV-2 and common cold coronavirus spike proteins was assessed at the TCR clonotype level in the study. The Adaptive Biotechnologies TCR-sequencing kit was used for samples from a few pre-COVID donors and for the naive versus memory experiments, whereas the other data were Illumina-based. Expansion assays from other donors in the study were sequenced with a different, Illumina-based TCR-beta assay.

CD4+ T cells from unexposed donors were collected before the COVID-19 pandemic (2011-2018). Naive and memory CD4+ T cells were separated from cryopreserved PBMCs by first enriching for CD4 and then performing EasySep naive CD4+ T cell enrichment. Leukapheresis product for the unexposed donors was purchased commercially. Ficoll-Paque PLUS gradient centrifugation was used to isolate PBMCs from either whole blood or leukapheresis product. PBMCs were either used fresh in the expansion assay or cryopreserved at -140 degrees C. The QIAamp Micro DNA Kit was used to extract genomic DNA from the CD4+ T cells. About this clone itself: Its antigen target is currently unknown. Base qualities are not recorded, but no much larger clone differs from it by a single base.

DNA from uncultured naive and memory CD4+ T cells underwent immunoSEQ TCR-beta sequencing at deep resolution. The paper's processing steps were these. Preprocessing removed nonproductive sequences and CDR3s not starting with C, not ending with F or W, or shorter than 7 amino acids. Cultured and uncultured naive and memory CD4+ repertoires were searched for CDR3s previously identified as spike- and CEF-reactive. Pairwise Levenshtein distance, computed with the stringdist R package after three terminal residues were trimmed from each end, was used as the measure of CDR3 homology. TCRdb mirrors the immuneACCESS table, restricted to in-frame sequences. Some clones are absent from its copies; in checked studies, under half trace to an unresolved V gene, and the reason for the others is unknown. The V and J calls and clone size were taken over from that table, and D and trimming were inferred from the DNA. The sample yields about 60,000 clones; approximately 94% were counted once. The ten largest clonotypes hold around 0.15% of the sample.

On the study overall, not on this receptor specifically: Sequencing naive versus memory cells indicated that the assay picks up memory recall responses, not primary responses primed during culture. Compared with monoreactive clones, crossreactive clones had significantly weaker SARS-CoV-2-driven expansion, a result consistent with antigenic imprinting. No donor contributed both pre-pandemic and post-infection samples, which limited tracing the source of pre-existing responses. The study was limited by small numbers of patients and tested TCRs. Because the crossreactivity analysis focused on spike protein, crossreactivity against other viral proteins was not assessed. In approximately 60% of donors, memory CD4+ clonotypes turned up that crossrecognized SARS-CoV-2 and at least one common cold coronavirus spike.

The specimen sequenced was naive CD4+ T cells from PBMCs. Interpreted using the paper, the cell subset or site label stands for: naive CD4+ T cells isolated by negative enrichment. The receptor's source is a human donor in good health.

The CDR3 region: CASSQGGHGNQPQHF. Here is the DNA: TGTGCCAGCAGCCAAGGCGGACATGGAAATCAGCCCCAGCATTTT. This sequence uses TRBV3-1 (or the pseudogene TRBV3-2) and TRBJ1-5; 5 matching bases give a weak D call of TRBD1. The germline V gene (reference sequence) provides CDR1 LGHDT and CDR2 YNNKEL. V drops 1 base and J drops 4 bases, leaving 11 bases in between. The CDR3 measures 15 amino acids from cysteine to phenylalanine. Only the CDR3 DNA is retained, 45 bases long and in frame from the first base.